One and the same sample provided the 24 T cell receptor beta chains below, sequenced in a study of blood T cell repertoires in COVID-19. Here immunoSEQ multiplex PCR was the method, and the copy in TCRdb shows in-frame clones only, minus some. The repertoire holds 300,000 or so clones, with roughly 91% as singletons. Sequencing was done on a sample of PBMCs or T cells enriched from blood (not recorded which). The source of these receptors is a woman in her forties or fifties who had been exposed to COVID-19.

The genes are TRBV28 and TRBJ2-1; 12 bases match TRBD2. Germline values: CDR1 MDHEN, CDR2 SYDVKM. CDR3 size: 16 residues. V gave up 2 bases and J gave up 7 bases; unmatched junction bases: 6. CDR3 nucleotides: TGTGCCAGCAGTTTAAGCCTAGCGGGGGGGGTAAATGAGCAGTTCTTC. It encodes CASSLSLAGGVNEQFF.

The chain combines TRBV29-1 with TRBJ2-5; 7 bases agree with TRBD1. V was clipped by 3 bases and J by 4 bases; unmatched bases: 11. Germline lookup yields CDR1 SQVTM and CDR2 ANQGSEA. This CDR3 has 15 residues. The CDR3 is CSVDLGQWGGETQYF. The DNA of the CDR3 is TGCAGCGTTGACCTGGGACAGTGGGGTGGAGAGACCCAGTACTTC.

The V gene is TRBV30, the J gene TRBJ2-3; TRBD2 aligns across 15 bases. The CDR3 consists of 17 residues. Losses at the gene ends were 2 bases for V and 2 bases for J; bases not matched to a gene: 5. The germline gives CDR1 GTSNPN, CDR2 SVGIG (reference sequence). The CDR3 reads CAWSSGLAGGLTDTQYF. Written as DNA, the CDR3 is TGTGCCTGGAGTTCGGGACTAGCGGGGGGTCTCACAGATACGCAGTATTTT.

This clone came up a few times. The V gene is TRBV14, the J gene TRBJ2-1; D gene uncertain. The CDR3 has 16 amino acids. V was cut by 1 base and J by 4 bases, with 14 bases left in between. Germline V gene lookup returns CDR1 SGHDN and CDR2 FVKESK. In nucleotides, the CDR3 is TGTGCCAGCAGCCAAGTTTGGAACAGTTTATACAATGAGCAGTTCTTC. Its protein product is CASSQVWNSLYNEQFF.

The CDR3 nucleotides are TGTGCCAGCAGTTCATTTTTTGACTGGAAACAAGAGACCCAGTACTTC. Amino acid sequence: CASSSFFDWKQETQYF. The rearrangement joins TRBV5-6 to TRBJ2-5; D is undetermined. The CDR3 loop spans 16 amino acids. Between the trimmed V and J ends, which lost 5 bases and 2 bases, there was a span of 19 bases. Germline lookup yields CDR1 SGHDT and CDR2 YYEEEE.

V usage is TRBV5-1 and J usage is TRBJ2-1, with 8 positions matching TRBD2. After removal of 5 bases from V and 2 bases from J, the junction contained 12 bases not matched to a gene. CDR3 length: 17 amino acids. The germline CDR1 and CDR2 sequences are SGHRS and YFSETQ. The CDR3 protein is CASRQASGGHTYNEQFF. The DNA of the CDR3 is TGCGCCAGCAGACAGGCCAGCGGGGGTCACACCTACAATGAGCAGTTCTTC.

This clone was recorded once. The CDR3 nucleotides read TGCGCCAGCAGTCTTGGACAGGGGGTTACCTACGAGCAGTACTTC. Its translation: CASSLGQGVTYEQYF. This chain links TRBV5-1 with TRBJ2-7; the match to TRBD1 covers 10 bases. Germline CDR1 SGHRS, CDR2 YFSETQ. The V segment lost 5 bases and the J segment 2 bases; nucleotides outside the gene matches: 7. This CDR3 is built from 15 residues. Looking up the rest from reference TRBV5-1 and TRBJ2-7 gives the full variable domain: KAGVTQTPRYLIKTRGQQVTLSCSPISGHRSVSWYQQTPGQGLQFLFEYFSETQRNKGNFPGRFSGRQFSNSRSEMNVSTLELGDSALYLCASSLGQGVTYEQYFGPGTRLTVT.

This sequence joins TRBV4-1 and TRBJ2-3; D may be TRBD2 (6 bases). Deletions cut 1 base from V and 7 bases from J, with 15 bases between. CDR3 size: 15 residues. CDR1 MGHRA and CDR2 YSYEKL come from the germline V gene. CDR3 sequence reads: CASSQVLAGGNTQYF. The CDR3 region has the DNA TGCGCCAGCAGCCAAGTACTAGCCGGGGGAAATACGCAGTATTTT.

This rearrangement joins TRBV5-1 to TRBJ1-2; no definite D call. The CDR3 is made up of 13 amino acids. The germline V gene encodes CDR1 SGHRS and CDR2 YFSETQ. Trimming cost V 4 bases and J 0 bases, with 7 bases left between them. The CDR3 region is CASSPTANYGYTF. CDR3 coding DNA: TGCGCCAGCAGCCCAACAGCTAACTATGGCTACACCTTC.

The chain joins TRBV19 to TRBJ1-1; D is unclear. The CDR3 is 13 residues long. Trimming cost V 3 bases and J 7 bases, with 12 bases left between them. Germline values: CDR1 LNHDA, CDR2 SQIVND (reference sequence). Written as DNA, the CDR3 is TGTGCCAGTAGTATGACCGTGTCGGGTGAAGCTTTCTTT. Amino acids: CASSMTVSGEAFF.

J is TRBJ2-5 and V is TRBV9, with 10 bases aligning to TRBD1. The germline V gene has CDR1 SGDLS and CDR2 YYNGEE. The CDR3 is 14 amino acids. Unmatched junction bases numbered 6, after V lost 5 bases and J lost 5 bases. This CDR3 is CASSRDRGWETQYF. The CDR3 bases are TGTGCCAGCAGTCGGGACAGGGGATGGGAGACCCAGTACTTC. The complete variable domain, with remaining parts taken from reference TRBV9 and TRBJ2-5, reads DSGVTQTPKHLITATGQRVTLRCSPRSGDLSVYWYQQSLDQGLQFLIQYYNGEERAKGNILERFSAQQFPDLHSELNLSSLELGDSALYFCASSRDRGWETQYFGPGTRLLVL.

The rearrangement joins TRBV7-9 to TRBJ1-2; 9 bases align to TRBD1. Per the germline V gene, CDR1 is SEHNR and CDR2 is FQNEAQ (reference sequence). The CDR3 has 16 amino acids. Trimming at V came to 5 bases and at J to 7 bases, leaving 14 bases not matched to a gene. Here the CDR3 reads CASSEKPPGQGFGYTF. In nucleotides, the CDR3 is TGTGCCAGCAGCGAAAAACCTCCGGGACAGGGATTTGGCTACACCTTC.

V is TRBV4-1 and J is TRBJ2-3; maybe TRBD1 (5 bases). Trimming removed 6 bases from V and 1 base from J, with 8 bases in between. The CDR3 is 13 amino acids. CDR1 and CDR2 (germline): MGHRA, YSYEKL. The CDR3 reads CASSQQGTDTQYF. The DNA of the CDR3 is TGCGCCAGCAGTCAACAGGGCACAGATACGCAGTATTTT.

This clone appeared a few times. This sequence joins TRBV5-1 and TRBJ1-1; 8 bases agree with TRBD1. There are 15 residues in the CDR3. Per the germline V gene, CDR1 is SGHRS and CDR2 is YFSETQ. With V trimmed by 5 bases and J by 5 bases, 11 bases remained unmatched. CDR3: CASSSTPGGVTEAFF. DNA for the CDR3: TGCGCCAGCAGTTCGACGCCAGGGGGCGTTACTGAAGCTTTCTTT.

The chain links TRBV5-1 to TRBJ2-3, with 8 bases matching TRBD2. This CDR3 comprises 18 residues. The germline V gene encodes CDR1 SGHRS and CDR2 YFSETQ. With 1 base clipped from V and 5 bases from J, the junction kept 15 bases outside the gene matches. The CDR3 spells CASSLRPATSVRGDTQYF. CDR3 sequence (DNA): TGCGCCAGCAGCTTGCGACCCGCGACTAGCGTCCGGGGAGATACGCAGTATTTT. Variable domain in full (rest from reference TRBV5-1 and TRBJ2-3): KAGVTQTPRYLIKTRGQQVTLSCSPISGHRSVSWYQQTPGQGLQFLFEYFSETQRNKGNFPGRFSGRQFSNSRSEMNVSTLELGDSALYLCASSLRPATSVRGDTQYFGPGTRLTVL.

The genes are TRBV12-3 or TRBV12-4 and TRBJ1-1, with a weak D call TRBD1 (6 bases). There are 13 residues in the CDR3. The V and J ends lost 3 bases and 7 bases respectively, with 12 bases between them. This CDR3 is CASSFPGASEAFF. As DNA, the CDR3 is TGTGCCAGCAGTTTTCCAGGGGCGAGTGAAGCTTTCTTT.

The chain recombines TRBV5-1 with TRBJ2-7, with D possibly being TRBD2 (7 bases). The CDR3 is 16 residues long. CDR1 and CDR2 from the germline V gene are SGHRS and YFSETQ. The V end was cut by 4 bases, the J end by 4 bases, with 21 bases between. The CDR3 is CASSMEGGERSYEQYF. CDR3 in DNA: TGCGCCAGCAGCATGGAAGGGGGGGAAAGGTCGTACGAGCAGTACTTC.

The chain recombines TRBV4-1 with TRBJ1-2, with a possible D match to TRBD1 (5 bases). This CDR3 comprises 16 residues. Between the trimmed V and J ends, which lost 0 bases and 5 bases, there was a span of 16 bases. Germline V gene data show CDR1 as MGHRA and CDR2 as YSYEKL. The CDR3 spells CASSQDRPWGTYGYTF. The DNA for the CDR3 is TGCGCCAGCAGCCAAGATCGCCCGTGGGGCACGTATGGCTACACCTTC.

The chain employs TRBV5-4 and TRBJ2-1; D possibly corresponds to TRBD2 (6 bases). The CDR3 length is 14 residues. Germline V gene data show CDR1 as SGHNT and CDR2 as YYREEE (reference sequence). Between the trimmed V and J ends, which lost 3 bases and 8 bases, there was a span of 15 bases. The CDR3 nucleotides are TGTGCCAGCAGCTCGTGGGGACTTTCGGATGAGCAGTTCTTC. It encodes CASSSWGLSDEQFF.

V is TRBV27 and J is TRBJ1-2, with 8 positions matching TRBD1. The CDR3 sequence is 14 residues long. CDR1 is MNHEY, CDR2 SMNVEV, per germline (reference sequence). With V trimmed by 4 bases and J by 2 bases, 3 bases remained unmatched. CDR3 coding DNA: TGTGCCAGCAGTTCCAGGGGGCGCAACTATGGCTACACCTTC. Amino acid sequence: CASSSRGRNYGYTF.

The chain recombines TRBV7-2 with TRBJ1-1, with TRBD1 matching over 7 bases. Trimming took 6 bases from V and 7 from J; bases not matched to a gene: 8. The germline V gene has CDR1 SGHTA and CDR2 FQGNSA. The CDR3 spans 13 residues. CDR3 DNA sequence: TGTGCCAGCAGTCCGACAGGGATGGGTGAAGCTTTCTTT. It codes for CASSPTGMGEAFF.

The chain uses TRBV19 and TRBJ1-6; no clear D gene. Germline-derived CDR1 and CDR2 are LNHDA and SQIVND (reference sequence). V was pared by 6 bases and J by 7 bases, with 16 bases between. This CDR3 spans 15 amino acids. Here the CDR3 DNA reads TGTGCCAGTAGCGTGGGAGCCTCCAGGAATTCACCCCTCCACTTT. Its translation is CASSVGASRNSPLHF.

The chain links TRBV18 to TRBJ2-2, with 7 positions matching TRBD2. The germline CDR1 and CDR2 sequences are KGHSH and LQKENI. The V segment lost 4 bases and the J segment 1 base; nucleotides outside the gene matches: 6. The CDR3 is made up of 16 amino acids. The CDR3 coding sequence is TGTGCCAGCTCACAAGTGGGGACTAAGAACACCGGGGAGCTGTTTTTT. This codes for CASSQVGTKNTGELFF.

The chain is built from TRBV28 and TRBJ2-7, with 8 bases fitting TRBD2. Germline-derived CDR1 and CDR2 are MDHEN and SYDVKM. V dropped 7 bases and J dropped 3; count of bases not matched to a gene: 8. The CDR3 extends over 14 amino acids. CDR3 sequence: CASTLSGGDYEQYF. In DNA, the CDR3 is TGTGCCAGCACTCTTTCGGGGGGGGACTACGAGCAGTACTTC.